This T cell receptor (beta chain) was profiled in a study of graft-versus-host responses after intestinal transplantation. Study observations and caveats: Ileal or blood samples showed some GvH clones first, and such clones were also found in recipient marrow. Patients who carried graft-donor T cell macrochimerism also had high graft-versus-host to host-versus-graft clonal ratios in their allografts.

To release intraepithelial and lamina propria lymphocytes, the graft tissue was processed. CDR1 and CDR2 (germline): KGHSH, LQKENI. This CDR3 comprises 17 residues. The V gene end was trimmed by 0 bases and the J gene end by 6 bases; junction bases not matched to a gene: 8. TCRdb keeps only in-frame clones here, not all; method: immunoSEQ multiplex PCR. The table has about 4,500 clones, about 74% seen once; the top ten hold 15%. About this clone: Its antigen is undetermined.

The chain couples TRBV18 to TRBJ2-1, with TRBD2 matching over 10 bases. The source is a human patient who received an intestinal transplant, so some T cells may come from the graft donor. This material consisted of ileum tissue, taken 330 to 350 days after intestinal transplantation. The CDR3 DNA follows: TGTGCCAGCTCACCACCGGGGTCTAGCGGGAGTCGCAATGAGCAGTTCTTC. Encoded protein: CASSPPGSSGSRNEQFF.